This is a list of T cell receptor beta chains from one sample in a study of blood T cell repertoires in COVID-19. Method: immunoSEQ multiplex PCR; TCRdb's copy keeps in-frame clones and lacks some. Of over 120,000 clones in the sample, 75% to 90% were seen once. The sequenced material came from peripheral blood. These receptors were obtained from a woman between 50 and 59 years old with acute or convalescent COVID-19. The CDR3 runs from the conserved cysteine through the conserved F or W. D genes are given only for firm matches.

V gene: TRBV5-1
D gene: -
J gene: TRBJ1-2
CDR3 protein: CASSLDGRPLDGYTF

V gene: TRBV10-3
D gene: TRBD1
J gene: TRBJ2-1
CDR3 protein: CATLTGTGEDNEQFF

V gene: TRBV5-1
D gene: -
J gene: TRBJ1-3
CDR3 protein: CASSLEPGSGNTIYF

V gene: TRBV3-1/TRBV3-2
D gene: TRBD2
J gene: TRBJ2-1
CDR3 protein: CASSQVLKLAGGPVGGNEQFF

V gene: TRBV7-9
D gene: TRBD2
J gene: TRBJ2-2
CDR3 protein: CASRGGLTGELFF

V gene: TRBV7-2
D gene: -
J gene: TRBJ1-2
CDR3 protein: CASSVGPALKGGYTF

V gene: TRBV7-9
D gene: -
J gene: TRBJ2-1
CDR3 protein: CASSLLGQGDEQFF

V gene: TRBV7-6
D gene: -
J gene: TRBJ1-5
CDR3 protein: CASSATVGVNQPQHF

V gene: TRBV27
D gene: TRBD1
J gene: TRBJ1-1
CDR3 protein: CASSPRTGPEAFF

V gene: TRBV28
D gene: TRBD1
J gene: TRBJ1-4
CDR3 protein: CASSTGGSNEKLFF

V gene: TRBV6-5
D gene: -
J gene: TRBJ1-1
CDR3 protein: CASTLNGEAFF

V gene: TRBV27
D gene: -
J gene: TRBJ1-2
CDR3 protein: CASSASMTPSGYTF

V gene: TRBV28
D gene: TRBD1
J gene: TRBJ1-2
CDR3 protein: CASNPAGGASRGYTF

V gene: TRBV2
D gene: TRBD2
J gene: TRBJ2-7
CDR3 protein: CASNPLLAGGDEQYF

V gene: TRBV29-1
D gene: TRBD2
J gene: TRBJ2-1
CDR3 protein: CSVEGGLVGEQFF

V gene: TRBV5-4
D gene: -
J gene: TRBJ2-1
CDR3 protein: CASSLGLNNEQFF